This TCR beta chain was observed in a study of T cell responses to AZD1222 COVID-19 vaccine. About this clone itself: Its matching antigen is unknown.

The method was immunoSEQ multiplex PCR; TCRdb's version includes in-frame clones alone and lacks a portion of them. The table has roughly 66,000 clones, approximately 90% seen once; the top ten hold 4.8%. The CDR3 has 14 amino acids. Germline V gene lookup returns CDR1 GTSNPN and CDR2 SVGIG (reference sequence). V shed 1 base and J shed 5 bases, with 14 bases lying between them. Study-level points and caveats: Across spike, vaccine-associated CD4 TCRs were found, dominant at 160-218 and 743-854. Baseline antibody screening turned up just a handful of seropositive AZD1222 recipients. Repertoires were sampled only after the peak T cell response. Once two AZD1222 doses were given, Spike-specific TCR breadth and depth went up.

The sequenced sample was peripheral blood, obtained 28 days after the second dose of the MenACWY control vaccine. The chain links TRBV30 to TRBJ1-1, with D maybe TRBD1 (5 bases). The TCR comes from an adult who received the MenACWY meningococcal vaccine as a control. CDR3 region: CAWSADGGLTEAFF. CDR3 nucleotides: TGTGCCTGGAGTGCTGACGGGGGACTGACTGAAGCTTTCTTT.